This T cell receptor (beta chain) was recovered during a study of human T cells and chemical hapten exposure. This clonotype showed up many times. The CDR3 sequence is 16 residues long. The V and J ends lost 6 bases and 0 bases respectively, with 16 bases between them. Indicated time point: pre-sensitization, week 0. Treatment in this sample: therapeutic diphenylcyclopropenone sensitization with weekly scalp DPC. TCRdb reprocessed the RACE reads with MiXCR, giving one entry per CDR3 protein. The profile shows around 42,000 distinct CDR3 sequences, roughly 12% of them singletons. This material consisted of whole blood, taken in connection with sensitization to the hapten diphenylcyclopropenone (DPC). The clonotype was recovered from a woman aged 25 to 39 with alopecia areata. Some clones in this sample may be carry-over from other donors' samples. This chain joins TRBV12-3 or TRBV12-4 and TRBJ2-3, with unresolved D. CDR3 protein: CASRNQPIRSTDTQYF. As DNA, the CDR3 is TGTGCCAGCAGGAACCAGCCGATCAGGAGCACAGATACGCAGTATTTT.